The clone carrying this TCR beta chain came up many times. An oligonucleotide containing a UMI was ligated to the 3' end of TCR cDNA. This sample was taken from a study of naive and memory T cell subsets. The junction had 7 bases not matched to a gene; V was cut back by 3 bases and J by 10 bases. This CDR3 comprises 15 residues. Ligated cDNA underwent four rounds of PCR with nested alpha and beta constant region primers and SP2. TCRdb used MiXCR to reprocess the 5' RACE reads, holding one entry per CDR3 protein. The table lists 55,000 to 70,000 distinct CDR3 sequences, 7.2% of them singletons, with about 9.8% in the top ten.

The receptor was derived from a male donor in good health. The V and J genes are TRBV12-3 or TRBV12-4 and TRBJ2-1; TRBD2 agrees at 12 bases. CDR3 loop: CASSFPSGGVIEQFF. CDR3 DNA sequence: TGTGCCAGCAGTTTCCCTAGCGGGGGGGTCATCGAGCAGTTCTTC.